The clone carrying this TCR beta chain was observed once. Its antigen is undetermined. Within the sample, other DNA sequences also encode this same CDR3. This specimen belongs to a study of cytomegalovirus exposure and HLA in healthy donors. Clones were sequenced by immunoSEQ multiplex PCR, and TCRdb holds only the in-frame ones, with some missing. The table lists some 130,000 clones, about 80% of them singletons, with 25% to 30% in the top ten. General study findings and limits: Some TCR beta chains (about 170 of them) were listed as cytomegalovirus-associated.

The CDR3 has 12 residues. Germline V gene data show CDR1 as SGHRS and CDR2 as YFSETQ. The V and J ends lost 0 bases and 4 bases respectively, with 3 bases between them. The gene calls are TRBV5-1 and TRBJ2-3, with D hard to call. Sequencing input: PBMCs. This receptor was identified in a man aged 25 to 40 in good health and CMV-seropositive. This CDR3 is CASSLVADTQYF. CDR3 DNA sequence: TGCGCCAGCAGCTTGGTCGCAGATACGCAGTATTTT.